This T cell receptor (beta chain) was sequenced for a study of post-analysis software for immune sequencing data. For the study at large: In terms of disease course, relapsing-remitting, secondary progressive and progressive-relapsing multiple sclerosis were included.

CDR1 and CDR2 from the germline V gene are SQVTM and ANQGSEA. The CDR3 length is 13 residues. Trimming stripped 0 bases from V and 4 bases from J, with 10 bases between. Study-wide results and caveats: Diversity measured as normalized Chao1 was significantly lower in multiple sclerosis patients than in controls. TRBV5-6, TRBV5-1 and TRBV20-1 belonged to a set of roughly five TRBV segments that were more frequent in patients than controls. Analysis by F measure revealed that same-batch samples clustered strongly together.

cDNA libraries of TCR beta carried unique molecular identifiers. There were roughly 0.85 to 11 million T cells, and 450,000 to 550,000 cDNA molecules came from them. Using its own MiXCR run on the PCR reads, TCRdb lists one record per CDR3 protein. The table shows approximately 730,000 distinct CDR3 sequences, with 46% occurring only once. There are a few counts of this clonotype. Its target is unknown. Sample: blood. The source is a girl under 18 with multiple sclerosis. The chain joins TRBV29-1 to TRBJ2-7, with D possibly called TRBD1 or TRBD2 (7 bases each). As DNA, the CDR3 is TGCAGCGTTGAAGATCAGGGGGGGTACGAGCAGTACTTC. It yields the protein CSVEDQGGYEQYF.